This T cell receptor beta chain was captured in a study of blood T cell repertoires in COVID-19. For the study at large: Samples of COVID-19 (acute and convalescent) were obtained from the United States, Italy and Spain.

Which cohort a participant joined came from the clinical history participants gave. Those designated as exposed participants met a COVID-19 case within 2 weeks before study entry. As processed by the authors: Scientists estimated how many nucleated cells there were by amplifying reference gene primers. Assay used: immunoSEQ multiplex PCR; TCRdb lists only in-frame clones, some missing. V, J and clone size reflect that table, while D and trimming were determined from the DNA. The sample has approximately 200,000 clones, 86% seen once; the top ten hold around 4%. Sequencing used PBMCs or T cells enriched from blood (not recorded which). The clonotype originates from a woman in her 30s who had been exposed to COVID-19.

CDR3 amino acids: CASSTGYEQYF. DNA of the CDR3: TGTGCCAGCAGCACAGGCTACGAGCAGTACTTC. V usage is TRBV9 and J usage is TRBJ2-7; D possibly corresponds to TRBD1 (5 bases). V was clipped by 4 bases and J by 3 bases, with 5 bases between them. Germline CDR1 and CDR2: SGDLS and YYNGEE. The CDR3 covers 11 residues.